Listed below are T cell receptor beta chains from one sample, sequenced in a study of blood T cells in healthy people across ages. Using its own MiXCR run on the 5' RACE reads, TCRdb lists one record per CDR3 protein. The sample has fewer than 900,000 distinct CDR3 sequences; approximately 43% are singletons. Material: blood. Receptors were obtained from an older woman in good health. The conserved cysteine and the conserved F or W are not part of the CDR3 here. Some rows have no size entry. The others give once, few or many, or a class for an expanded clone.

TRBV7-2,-,ASSLAFRSSYEQY
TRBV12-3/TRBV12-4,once,ASSLKGQGNRQPQH
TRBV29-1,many,SSQTGGGSETQY
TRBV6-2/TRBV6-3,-,ASSYSAGGPTDTQY
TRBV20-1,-,SARVGTGAFYEQY
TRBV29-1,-,SVVQGGQETQY
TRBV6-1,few,ASSPDRFTGDYGYT
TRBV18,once,ASLPPSGEPYEQY
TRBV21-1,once,ASSHGGVLCGELF
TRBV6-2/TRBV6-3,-,ASSYSMGTNYAQYSNQPQH
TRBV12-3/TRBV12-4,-,ASRSPGTLSYEQY
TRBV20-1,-,SARRASGSGRDNEQY
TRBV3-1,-,ASSHETGGYT
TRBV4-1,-,ASSQAQGAWF
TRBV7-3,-,ASSLRADLNTEAF
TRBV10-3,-,AIKGGDGMSQTDTQY
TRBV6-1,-,ASRPGLVVTSTDTQY
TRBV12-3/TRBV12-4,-,ASRPTGDYGYT
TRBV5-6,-,ASRPGQTYGYT
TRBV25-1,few,ASSQWPEGVPQH
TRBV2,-,ASSPGLAIGAGETQY
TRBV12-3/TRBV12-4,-,ASSPYLLAGTVREQY
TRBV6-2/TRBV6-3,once,ASREHRGGTGELF
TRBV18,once,ASSPAGSSTHEQY
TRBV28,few,ASTYRANYGYT
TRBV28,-,ASTIGLDIAKNIQY
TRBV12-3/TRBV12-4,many,ASSLEGGTYNEQF
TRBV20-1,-,SARLISSGVLQETRY
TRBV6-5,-,ASSYTSSGGNEQF
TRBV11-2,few,ASSLPRDMNTEAF
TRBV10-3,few,AISDGRGTTDTQY
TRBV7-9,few,ASSPGPGELAGASYEQY
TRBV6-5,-,ASSYVLAGGQPTDTQY
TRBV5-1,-,ASNLEGVSTDTQY
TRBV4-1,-,ASSQDSHRGGLKF
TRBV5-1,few,ASSLVLSTDTQY
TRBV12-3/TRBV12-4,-,ASSFSGQGPEKLF
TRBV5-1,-,ASSQDGSNEKLF
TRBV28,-,ASSSETGGPDTQY
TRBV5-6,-,ASSLERGATDTQY
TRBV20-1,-,SSVRAGGLSHEQY
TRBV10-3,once,AIQGGLNSPLH
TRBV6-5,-,ASSYSGGAELAGGTSTDTQY
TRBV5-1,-,ASSLGQAMNTEAF
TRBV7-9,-,ASSSRLAVLDTQY
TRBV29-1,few,SGRQEITEAF
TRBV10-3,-,ATEAGGRNTQY
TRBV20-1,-,SAGSQSGQY
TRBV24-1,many,ATSDFQGINEQF
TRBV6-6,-,ASSYQGLAKETQY
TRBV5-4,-,ASSLASGGAKYEQF
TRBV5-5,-,ASSLQGGVGTEAF
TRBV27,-,ASSYRTSASYEQY
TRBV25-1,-,ASSVSRMNSGANVLT
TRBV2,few,ASRMDSSIEQF
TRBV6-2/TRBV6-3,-,ARSYSPSVTNYNEQF
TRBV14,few,ASSRTGDQETQY
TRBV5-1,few,ASSLTPTAPEAF
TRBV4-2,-,ASRRGTEDSHEQY